Below, 9 T cell receptor beta chains from the same sample are listed, as sequenced in a study of shared clonotypes between healthy human individuals. Method: immunoSEQ multiplex PCR; TCRdb's copy keeps in-frame clones and lacks some. Found here are about 2.3 million clones, just over 90% of them singletons; the top ten hold about 0.37%. Input material: naive CD4+ T cells from PBMCs. Subset defined: CD45RA+ positively selected. The source of these receptors is a man younger than 30 in good health. Some clones in this sample may be carry-over from other donors' samples.

The V and J genes are TRBV10-3 and TRBJ2-3, with D unclear. V lost 11 bases, J lost 7 bases, and 13 bases lay in between. CDR3 length: 11 residues. Germline V lookup: CDR1 ENHRY, CDR2 SYGVKD. In nucleotides, the CDR3 is TGTGCCCACTCAATAGGAAATACGCAGTATTTT. Its translation is CAHSIGNTQYF.

The CDR3 is CAISVTSGAVIQYF. The CDR3 DNA reads TGTGCCATCAGCGTCACCTCGGGGGCGGTCATTCAGTACTTC. The V gene is TRBV10-3, the J gene TRBJ2-4, with D perhaps given as TRBD1 or TRBD2 (6 bases each). The CDR3 has 14 amino acids. The germline V gene encodes CDR1 ENHRY and CDR2 SYGVKD. Trimming cost V 6 bases and J 9 bases, with 18 bases left between them.

The chain couples TRBV11-3 to TRBJ2-7; D might be TRBD1 (6 bases). The germline V gene has CDR1 SGHNT and CDR2 YENEEA. V was pared by 5 bases and J by 3 bases, with 14 bases between. This CDR3 region has 14 residues. This CDR3 is CASSQSTGGYEQYF. In DNA, the CDR3 is TGTGCCAGCAGCCAATCGACAGGAGGCTACGAGCAGTACTTC.

This rearrangement joins TRBV29-1 to TRBJ1-2; D is ambiguous. V dropped 7 bases and J dropped 4 bases, with 16 bases sitting between them. The CDR3 loop spans 13 amino acids. Germline CDR1 reads SQVTM; CDR2 reads ANQGSEA. The CDR3 protein is CSAKEGWAYGYTF. CDR3 nucleotide sequence: TGCAGCGCAAAGGAAGGTTGGGCCTATGGCTACACCTTC.

As DNA, the CDR3 is TGTGCCACCAGCAGATATGGGGGAGGGGCTTCGTACGAGCAGTACTTC. This gives the protein CATSRYGGGASYEQYF. The genes are TRBV15 and TRBJ2-7; 7 bases fit TRBD2. The germline V gene encodes CDR1 LNHNV and CDR2 YYDKDF (reference sequence). The CDR3 loop spans 16 amino acids. V gave up 2 bases and J gave up 4 bases; unmatched junction bases: 11. Looking up the rest from reference TRBV15 and TRBJ2-7 gives the full variable domain: DAMVIQNPRYQVTQFGKPVTLSCSQTLNHNVMYWYQQKSSQAPKLLFHYYDKDFNNEADTPDNFQSRRPNTSFCFLDIRSPGLGDTAMYLCATSRYGGGASYEQYFGPGTRLTVT.

A single count supports this clone. V and J are TRBV28 and TRBJ1-2, with 7 positions matching TRBD1. Germline V lookup: CDR1 MDHEN, CDR2 SYDVKM. Trimming at V came to 6 bases and at J to 4 bases, leaving 8 bases not matched to a gene. CDR3 length equals 14 residues. CDR3 DNA sequence: TGTGCCAGCAGGATGACAGGGTCGATCTATGGCTACACCTTC. It is translated as CASRMTGSIYGYTF.

This rearrangement joins TRBV7-8 to TRBJ1-1; 12 nucleotides agree with TRBD1. V dropped 3 bases and J dropped 4; count of bases not matched to a gene: 0. The CDR3 spans 14 residues. From germline, CDR1 is SGHVS and CDR2 FQNEAQ. This chain's CDR3 is CASSLGQGATEAFF. For the CDR3, the DNA is TGTGCCAGCAGCTTGGGACAGGGGGCCACTGAAGCTTTCTTT. The full variable domain, completed using reference TRBV7-8 and TRBJ1-1, is GAGVSQSPRYKVAKRGQDVALRCDPISGHVSLFWYQQALGQGPEFLTYFQNEAQLDKSGLPSDRFFAERPEGSVSTLKIQRTQQEDSAVYLCASSLGQGATEAFFGQGTRLTVV.

Worth noting for this clone: The same CDR3 is also encoded by other DNA sequences in this sample. This chain links TRBV7-9 with TRBJ1-2; TRBD1 matches at 8 bases. The germline CDR1 and CDR2 sequences are SEHNR and FQNEAQ (reference sequence). CDR3 length: 14 amino acids. Germline trimming cut 5 bases from V and 2 bases from J; bases unmatched to any gene: 4. CDR3 coding DNA: TGTGCCAGCAGCCAAGACAGGGGCAACTATGGCTACACCTTC. Translation: CASSQDRGNYGYTF.

The chain is built from TRBV5-6 and TRBJ1-2; the D gene is possibly TRBD1 (5 bases). CDR3 length equals 19 residues. In germline, CDR1 is SGHDT, CDR2 YYEEEE. V lost 0 bases to trimming and J lost 6 bases, with 27 bases between them. The CDR3 spells CASSLDFKTFTGLVDGYTF. The CDR3 DNA reads as TGTGCCAGCAGCTTGGACTTCAAAACTTTTACAGGATTAGTTGATGGCTACACCTTC.